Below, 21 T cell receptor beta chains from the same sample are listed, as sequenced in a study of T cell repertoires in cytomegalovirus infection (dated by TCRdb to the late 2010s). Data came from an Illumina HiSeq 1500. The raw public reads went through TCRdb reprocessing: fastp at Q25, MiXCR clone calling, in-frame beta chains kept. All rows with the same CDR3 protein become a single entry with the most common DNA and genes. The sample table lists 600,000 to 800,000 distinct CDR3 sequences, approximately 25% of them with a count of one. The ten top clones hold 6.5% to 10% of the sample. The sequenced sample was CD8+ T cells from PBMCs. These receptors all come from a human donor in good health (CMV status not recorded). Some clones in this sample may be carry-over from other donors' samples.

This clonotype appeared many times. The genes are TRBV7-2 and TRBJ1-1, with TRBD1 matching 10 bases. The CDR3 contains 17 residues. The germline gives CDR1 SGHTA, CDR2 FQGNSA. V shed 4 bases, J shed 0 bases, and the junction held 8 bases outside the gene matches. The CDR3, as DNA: TGTGCCAGCAGCTCTCGAGTGGGACAGGGGATGAACACTGAAGCTTTCTTT. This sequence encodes CASSSRVGQGMNTEAFF.

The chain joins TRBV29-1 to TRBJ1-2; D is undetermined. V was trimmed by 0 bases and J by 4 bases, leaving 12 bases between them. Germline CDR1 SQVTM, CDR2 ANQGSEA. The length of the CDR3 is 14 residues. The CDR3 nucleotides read TGCAGCGTTGAAGATGCTGGGTTGGTCTATGGCTACACCTTC. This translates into CSVEDAGLVYGYTF.

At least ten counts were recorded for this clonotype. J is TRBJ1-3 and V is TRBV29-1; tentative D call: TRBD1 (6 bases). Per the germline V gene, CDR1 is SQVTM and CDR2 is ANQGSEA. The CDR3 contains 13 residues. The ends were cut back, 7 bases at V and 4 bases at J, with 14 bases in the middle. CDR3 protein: CSAMGHRGNTIYF. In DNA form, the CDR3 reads TGCAGCGCTATGGGACACCGAGGAAACACCATATATTTT.

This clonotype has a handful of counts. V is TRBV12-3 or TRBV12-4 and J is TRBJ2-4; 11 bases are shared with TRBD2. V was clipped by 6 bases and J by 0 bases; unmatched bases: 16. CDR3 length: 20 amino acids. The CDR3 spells CASSPSGTSGDSRAKNIQYF. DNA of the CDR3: TGTGCCAGCAGCCCCTCCGGGACTAGCGGTGATAGTCGAGCCAAAAACATTCAGTACTTC.

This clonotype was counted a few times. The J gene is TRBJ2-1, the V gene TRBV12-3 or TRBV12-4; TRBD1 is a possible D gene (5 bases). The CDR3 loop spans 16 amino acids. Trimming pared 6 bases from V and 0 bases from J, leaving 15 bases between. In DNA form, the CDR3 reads TGTGCCAGCAGCCTCAGGGCCCAGAGCTCCTACAATGAGCAGTTCTTC. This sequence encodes CASSLRAQSSYNEQFF.

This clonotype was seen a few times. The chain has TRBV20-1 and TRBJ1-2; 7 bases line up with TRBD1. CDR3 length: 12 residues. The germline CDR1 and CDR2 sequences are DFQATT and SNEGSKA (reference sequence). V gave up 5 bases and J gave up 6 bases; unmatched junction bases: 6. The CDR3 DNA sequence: TGCAGTGCTCCGACAGGGTGGGATGGCTACACCTTC. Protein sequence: CSAPTGWDGYTF.

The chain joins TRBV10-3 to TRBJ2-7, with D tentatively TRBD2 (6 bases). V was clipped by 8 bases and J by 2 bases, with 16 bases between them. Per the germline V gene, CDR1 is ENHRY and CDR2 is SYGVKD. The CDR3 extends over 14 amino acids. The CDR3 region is CAIGREERPYEQYF. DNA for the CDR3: TGTGCCATCGGCAGGGAGGAAAGGCCCTACGAGCAGTACTTC.

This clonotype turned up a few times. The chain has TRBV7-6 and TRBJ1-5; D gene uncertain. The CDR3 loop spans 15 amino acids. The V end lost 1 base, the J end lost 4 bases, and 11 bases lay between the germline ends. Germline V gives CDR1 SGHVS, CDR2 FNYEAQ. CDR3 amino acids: CASSLGGGINQPQHF. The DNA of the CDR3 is TGTGCCAGCAGCTTAGGAGGAGGAATTAATCAGCCCCAGCATTTT.

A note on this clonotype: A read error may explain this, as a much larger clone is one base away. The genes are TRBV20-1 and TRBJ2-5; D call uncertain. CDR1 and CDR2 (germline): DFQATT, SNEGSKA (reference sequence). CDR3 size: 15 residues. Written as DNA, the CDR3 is TGCAGTGCTAGAGATCTCGTGGGCCCCGAAGAGACCCATTACTTC. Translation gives CSARDLVGPEETHYF.

This CDR3 reads CASSETPETQYF. The CDR3, as DNA: TGTGCCAGCAGTGAAACCCCAGAGACCCAGTACTTC. The chain has TRBV2 and TRBJ2-5; D remains ambiguous. This CDR3 is built from 12 residues. V was shortened by 2 bases and J by 4 bases, with 5 bases between the two germline ends. In germline, CDR1 is SNHLY, CDR2 FYNNEI.

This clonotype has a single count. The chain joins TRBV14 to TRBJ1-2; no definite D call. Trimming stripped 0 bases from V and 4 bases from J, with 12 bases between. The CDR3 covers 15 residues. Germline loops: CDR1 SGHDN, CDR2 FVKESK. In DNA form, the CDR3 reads TGTGCCAGCAGCCAAGATAAGATAGCAGGCTATGGCTACACCTTC. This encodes CASSQDKIAGYGYTF.

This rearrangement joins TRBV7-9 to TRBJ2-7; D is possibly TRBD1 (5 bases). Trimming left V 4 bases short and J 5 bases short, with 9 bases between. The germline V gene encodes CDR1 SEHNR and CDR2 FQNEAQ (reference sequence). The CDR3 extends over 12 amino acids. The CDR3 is CASSSRADEQYF. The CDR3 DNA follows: TGTGCCAGCAGCTCCAGGGCGGACGAGCAGTACTTC.

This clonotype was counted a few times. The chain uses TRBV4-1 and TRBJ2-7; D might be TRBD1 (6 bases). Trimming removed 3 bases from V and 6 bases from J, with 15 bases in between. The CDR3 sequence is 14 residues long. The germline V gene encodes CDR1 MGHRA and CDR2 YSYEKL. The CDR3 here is CASSHGTGQAEQYF. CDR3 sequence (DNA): TGCGCCAGCAGCCACGGAACAGGGCAGGCCGAGCAGTACTTC.

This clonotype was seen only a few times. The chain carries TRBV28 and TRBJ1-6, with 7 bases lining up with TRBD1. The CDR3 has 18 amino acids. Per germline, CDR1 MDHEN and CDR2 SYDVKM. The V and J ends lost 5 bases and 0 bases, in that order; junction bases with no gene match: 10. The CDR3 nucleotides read TGTGCCAGCAGTCCTAGGGGGCCCATGAGCTCCTATAATTCACCCCTCCACTTT. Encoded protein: CASSPRGPMSSYNSPLHF.

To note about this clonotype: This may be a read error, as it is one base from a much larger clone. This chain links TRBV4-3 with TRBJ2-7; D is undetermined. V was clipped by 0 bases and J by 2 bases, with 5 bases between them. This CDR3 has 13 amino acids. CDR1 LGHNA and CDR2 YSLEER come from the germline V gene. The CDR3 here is CASSQDLAYEQYF. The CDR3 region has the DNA TGCGCCAGCAGCCAAGACCTAGCCTACGAGCAGTACTTC.

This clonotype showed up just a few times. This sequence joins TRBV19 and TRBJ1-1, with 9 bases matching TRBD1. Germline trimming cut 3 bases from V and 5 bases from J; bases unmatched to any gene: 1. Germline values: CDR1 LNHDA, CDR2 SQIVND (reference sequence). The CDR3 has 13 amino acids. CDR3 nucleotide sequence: TGTGCCAGTAGTATGACAGGGGGAACTGAAGCTTTCTTT. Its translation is CASSMTGGTEAFF.

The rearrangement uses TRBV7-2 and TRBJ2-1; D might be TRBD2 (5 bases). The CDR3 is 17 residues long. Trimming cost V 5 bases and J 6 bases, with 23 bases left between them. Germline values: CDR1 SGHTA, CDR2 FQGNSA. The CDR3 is CASSDSPRDPVFNEQFF. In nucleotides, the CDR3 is TGTGCCAGCAGCGATTCCCCCCGGGATCCGGTATTCAATGAGCAGTTCTTC. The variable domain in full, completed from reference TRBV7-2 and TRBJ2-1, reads GAGVSQSPSNKVTEKGKDVELRCDPISGHTALYWYRQSLGQGLEFLIYFQGNSAPDKSGLPSDRFSAERTGGSVSTLTIQRTQQEDSAVYLCASSDSPRDPVFNEQFFGPGTRLTVL.

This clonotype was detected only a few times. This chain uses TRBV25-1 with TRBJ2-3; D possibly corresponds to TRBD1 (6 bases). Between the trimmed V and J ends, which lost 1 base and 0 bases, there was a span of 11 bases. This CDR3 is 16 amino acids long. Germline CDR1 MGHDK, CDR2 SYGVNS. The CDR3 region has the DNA TGTGCCAGCAGTGAATGGGGGACAATGAGCACAGATACGCAGTATTTT. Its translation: CASSEWGTMSTDTQYF.

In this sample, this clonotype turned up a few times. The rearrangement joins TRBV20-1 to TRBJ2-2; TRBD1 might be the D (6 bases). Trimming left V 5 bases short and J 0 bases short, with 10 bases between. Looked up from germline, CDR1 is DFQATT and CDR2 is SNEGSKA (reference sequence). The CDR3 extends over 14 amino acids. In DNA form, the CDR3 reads TGCAGTGCTTGGGACACGTCGAACACCGGGGAGCTGTTTTTT. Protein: CSAWDTSNTGELFF.

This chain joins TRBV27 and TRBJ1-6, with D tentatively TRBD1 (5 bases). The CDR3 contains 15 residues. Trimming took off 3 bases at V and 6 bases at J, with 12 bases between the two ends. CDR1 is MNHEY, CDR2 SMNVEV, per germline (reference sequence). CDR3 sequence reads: CASSLLSDSNSPLHF. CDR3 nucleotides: TGTGCCAGCAGTTTGCTGAGTGACAGTAATTCACCCCTCCACTTT.

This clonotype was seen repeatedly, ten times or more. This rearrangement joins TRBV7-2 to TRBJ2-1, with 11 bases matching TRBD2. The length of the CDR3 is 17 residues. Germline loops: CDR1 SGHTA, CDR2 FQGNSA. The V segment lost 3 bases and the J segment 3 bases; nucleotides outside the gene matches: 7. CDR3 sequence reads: CASSFPRLAGYYNEQFF. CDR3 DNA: TGTGCCAGCAGCTTCCCCCGACTAGCGGGGTACTACAATGAGCAGTTCTTC.